This T cell receptor beta chain was sequenced in a study of cytomegalovirus exposure and HLA in healthy donors. Whole-study results and caveats: In a later analysis, a missense DCLRE1C variant was linked to TCR beta V- and J-gene trimming. Prior analysis indicated that the majority of TCR beta V segments exhibited productivity approximately 90% or approximately 30% of the time.

This PCR relied on a set of 60 Vbeta primers and 13 Jbeta primers. TCRdb's copy holds only in-frame clones and misses some; the assay was immunoSEQ multiplex PCR. The table has fewer than 250,000 clones, over 60% seen once; the top ten hold around 0.99%. The germline CDR1 and CDR2 sequences are SGHTS and YDEGEE. The CDR3 totals 17 residues. Trimming removed 6 bases from V and 1 base from J, with 22 bases in between. Concerning this clone itself: As yet, its antigen is unknown.

Source material: PBMCs. The chain recombines TRBV5-8 with TRBJ1-1, with D possibly matching TRBD1 (6 bases). This receptor was obtained from a woman aged 40 to 50 in good health and CMV-seronegative. Here the CDR3 reads CASKYYSGEGTNTEAFF. The DNA for the CDR3 is TGTGCCAGCAAATATTATTCAGGGGAGGGGACGAACACTGAAGCTTTCTTT.